Each of the 9 T cell receptor beta chains below was sequenced from the same sample in a study of T-cell reconstitution after alpha-beta-depleted transplantation in children. It was with unique molecular identifiers that the TCRbeta library was prepared. TCRdb re-called the PCR reads through MiXCR, storing one row per CDR3 protein. The sample holds 540,000 or so distinct CDR3 sequences; 20% to 25% are singletons and the top ten take roughly 13%. The input for sequencing was PBMCs, mostly from graft donor cells, taken 360 days after TCRalphabeta/CD19-depleted stem cell transplant. Receptors originate from a boy under three years old who had a stem cell transplant for acute myeloid leukemia, so the T cells may come from the graft donor.

The chain links TRBV29-1 to TRBJ1-6, with 7 positions matching TRBD1. Trimming took 5 bases from V and 8 from J; bases not matched to a gene: 6. The CDR3 consists of 13 residues. Per the germline V gene, CDR1 is SQVTM and CDR2 is ANQGSEA. Here the CDR3 DNA reads TGCAGCGTTACGACAGGGTTGGATTCACCCCTCCACTTT. Translation gives CSVTTGLDSPLHF.

There are a few counts of this clonotype. This chain connects TRBV5-1 to TRBJ2-3; D gene uncertain. V shed 4 bases and J shed 4 bases, with 10 bases lying between them. This CDR3 contains 13 residues. Germline V lookup: CDR1 SGHRS, CDR2 YFSETQ. This CDR3 reads CASSLVSPDTQYF. The CDR3 nucleotides read TGCGCCAGCAGCCTCGTTTCTCCAGATACGCAGTATTTT.

The V gene is TRBV12-3 or TRBV12-4, the J gene TRBJ2-2, with D hard to call. The CDR3 loop spans 13 amino acids. V was clipped by 5 bases and J by 1 base, with 5 bases between them. Written as DNA, the CDR3 is TGTGCCAGCAGTCGCAGGAACACCGGGGAGCTGTTTTTT. Translating it yields CASSRRNTGELFF.

For this clonotype: One base away lies a much larger clone, so this may be a sequencing read error. The CDR3 sequence is CCARDGWRGIHQETQYF. The DNA for the CDR3 is TGCTGTGCTAGAGATGGGTGGCGGGGCATCCACCAAGAGACCCAGTACTTC. V usage is TRBV20-1 and J usage is TRBJ2-5; possibly TRBD2 for D (6 bases). The CDR3 covers 17 residues. Germline V gene sequence: CDR1 DFQATT, CDR2 SNEGSKA (reference sequence).

This clonotype was seen a few times. The chain combines TRBV6-5 with TRBJ1-5; D not resolved. CDR3 length: 14 amino acids. Germline V gene sequence: CDR1 MNHEY, CDR2 SVGAGI. V was clipped by 6 bases and J by 7 bases, with 16 bases between them. The DNA for the CDR3 is TGTGCCAGCAGCCAGACCGACCTCGGGCAGCCCCAGCATTTT. Protein product: CASSQTDLGQPQHF.

The CDR3: CSAKQVSNTGELFF. Written as DNA, the CDR3 is TGCAGTGCTAAACAAGTATCGAACACCGGGGAGCTGTTTTTT. V is TRBV20-1 and J is TRBJ2-2; D uncertain. Germline V gives CDR1 DFQATT, CDR2 SNEGSKA (reference sequence). The CDR3 runs to 14 residues. V lost 4 bases and J lost 0, with 9 bases in between.

The chain links TRBV4-3 to TRBJ2-1; D gene ambiguous. The CDR3 consists of 15 residues. Germline lookup yields CDR1 LGHNA and CDR2 YSLEER. Trimming shortened V by 7 bases and J by 0 bases, and 13 bases separated the two germline ends. DNA of the CDR3: TGCGCCAGCAACAATCCCCTTAGCTCCTACAATGAGCAGTTCTTC. Its translation: CASNNPLSSYNEQFF.

The J gene is TRBJ1-5, the V gene TRBV12-3 or TRBV12-4; D is undetermined. The V end lost 5 bases, the J end lost 6 bases, and 14 bases lay between the germline ends. The CDR3 totals 14 residues. The CDR3 DNA sequence: TGTGCCAGCAGTCCGACGGAAAGGGTTCAGCCCCAGCATTTT. Translating it yields CASSPTERVQPQHF.

The table lists this clonotype with a few counts. This chain joins TRBV20-1 and TRBJ2-2; D unresolved. The CDR3 covers 11 residues. The V end was cut by 5 bases, the J end by 6 bases, with 7 bases between. Germline V gene data show CDR1 as DFQATT and CDR2 as SNEGSKA (reference sequence). CDR3 sequence: CSAGRSGELFF. The CDR3 DNA reads as TGCAGTGCTGGCCGTTCCGGGGAGCTGTTTTTT.